This T cell receptor (beta chain) was found in a study of shared clonotypes between healthy human individuals. J was trimmed by 9 bases and V by 7 bases; bases with no gene match: 11. The CDR3 has 14 residues. Germline CDR1 and CDR2: MDHEN and SYDVKM. Several immunoSEQ plates received, in even portions, the genomic DNA of each subset. Profiling relied on immunoSEQ multiplex PCR, and the TCRdb table lists in-frame clones only, not all of them. The sample has 1,100,000 or so clones; 75% to 80% are singletons. This clonotype was obtained from a man in his late teens or twenties in good health. Some clones in this sample may be carry-over from other donors' samples. Sequenced input: memory CD4+ T cells from PBMCs. The subset is: CD45RA-negative fraction. This chain joins TRBV28 and TRBJ1-4, with TRBD1 matching over 7 bases. The CDR3 DNA sequence: TGTGCCAGCACCACTCAGGGGGGGCAAAAAAAACTGTTTTTT. Protein product: CASTTQGGQKKLFF. Based on the CDR3 plus reference TRBV28 and TRBJ1-4, the full variable domain is DVKVTQSSRYLVKRTGEKVFLECVQDMDHENMFWYRQDPGLGLRLIYFSYDVKMKEKGDIPEGYSVSREKKERFSLILESASTNQTSMYLCASTTQGGQKKLFFGSGTQLSVL.